The clone carrying this T cell receptor (beta chain) appeared a few times. The data were taken from a study of blood T cells in healthy people across ages. The use of a sample-barcoded 5' primer and a J-beta primer mix characterized a second PCR of 7 to 11 cycles. From the 5' RACE reads, TCRdb called clonotypes with MiXCR, one entry per CDR3 protein. This table has more than 650,000 distinct CDR3 sequences, about 20% appearing once. The source material was blood. The TCR was taken from a man between 65 and 85 years old in good health.

CDR3 sequence reads: CASSYWGNTGELFF. The CDR3 DNA reads as TGTGCCAGCAGTTACTGGGGGAACACCGGGGAGCTGTTTTTT. This chain uses TRBV6-2 or TRBV6-3 with TRBJ2-2; no firm D call. V lost 1 base and J lost 1, with 4 bases in between. CDR1 is MNHEY, CDR2 SVGEGT, per germline. CDR3 length equals 14 residues.